This TCR beta chain was obtained from a study of shared clonotypes between healthy human individuals. Researchers partitioned CD4+ cells into CD45RA+ naive and CD45RA-negative memory subsets. The CDR3 totals 10 residues. Trimming stripped 10 bases from V and 2 bases from J, with 4 bases between. The germline V gene has CDR1 WNHNN and CDR2 SYGVQD (reference sequence). Regarding the study as a whole: In a handful of donors, around 5% of naive CD4 clonotypes appeared in common.

Repertoires were generated with immunoSEQ multiplex PCR, while TCRdb's copy carries only in-frame clones and drops some. Here the sample spans over a million clones, roughly 74% being singletons. This clone was counted at least ten times. Its specificity is unknown. The chain combines TRBV10-1 with TRBJ2-3, with no clear D. The clonotype comes from a man younger than 35 in good health. Some clones in this sample may be carry-over from other donors' samples. Sequencing was done on a sample of memory CD4+ T cells from PBMCs. Specified subset: CD45RA-negative fraction. The CDR3 DNA is TGCGCCACCTTCACAGATACGCAGTATTTT. It is translated as CATFTDTQYF.